The rows below give T cell receptor beta chains drawn from one sample of a study of T cell repertoires in cytomegalovirus infection. A single record per CDR3 protein comes from TCRdb applying MiXCR to the reads. The repertoire holds some 38,000 distinct CDR3 sequences, with around half as singletons. These receptors' targets are unknown. The sequencing used CD8+ T cells from cultured PBMCs, collected from culture after CMV antigen stimulation. The source is a human donor in good health (CMV status not recorded). Some clones in this sample may be carry-over from other donors' samples. The CDR3 runs from the conserved cysteine through the conserved F or W. The D gene is left open where the match is weak. Expanded clones are given a class, and other clones once, few, many or no size at all.

v_gene	d_gene	abundance	j_gene	CDR3aa	CDR3nt
TRBV11-3	-	-	TRBJ2-1	CASSSRENSYDEQFF	TGTGCCAGCAGCTCCCGGGAGAACTCCTACGATGAGCAGTTCTTC
TRBV7-2	-	-	TRBJ1-6	CASSPEMFNSPLHF	TGTGCCAGCAGCCCCGAGATGTTCAATTCACCCCTCCACTTT
TRBV27	TRBD1	-	TRBJ1-5	CASSAGTGNNQPQHF	TGTGCCAGCAGTGCCGGGACAGGCAACAATCAGCCCCAGCATTTT
TRBV5-1	-	-	TRBJ2-7	CASRQASSHEQYF	TGCGCCAGCCGACAGGCCAGTAGCCACGAGCAGTACTTC
TRBV11-2	TRBD2	-	TRBJ2-3	CASSFQGGRDTQYF	TGTGCCAGCAGCTTTCAGGGAGGGAGAGATACGCAGTATTTT
TRBV19	TRBD2	-	TRBJ2-1	CASSILEAGLYNEQFF	TGTGCCAGTAGTATCCTCGAAGCGGGATTATACAATGAGCAGTTCTTC
TRBV7-2	TRBD2	-	TRBJ2-7	CASSLVGGTYEQYF	TGTGCCAGCAGCTTAGTGGGGGGGACCTACGAGCAGTACTTC
TRBV5-4	TRBD2	many	TRBJ2-5	CASSFQAGGSETQYF	TGTGCCAGCAGTTTTCAAGCGGGAGGTTCGGAGACCCAGTACTTC
TRBV6-1	TRBD2	once	TRBJ2-7	CASSDLRESLEQYF	TGTGCCAGCAGTGACTTGCGGGAGTCCTTGGAGCAGTACTTC
TRBV12-3/TRBV12-4	-	-	TRBJ2-5	CASSFPPVRVKLYETQYF	TGTGCCAGCAGTTTCCCGCCAGTCAGGGTGAAACTCTACGAGACCCAGTACTTC
TRBV28	-	-	TRBJ2-7	CASRSSPLTYEQYF	TGTGCCAGCAGGAGCTCCCCTTTAACCTACGAGCAGTACTTC
TRBV7-8	-	-	TRBJ1-5	CASSLGVGGVNQPQHF	TGTGCCAGCAGCTTAGGGGTAGGGGGGGTCAATCAGCCCCAGCATTTT
TRBV23-1	-	few	TRBJ1-1	CASSLRVRGPRMNTEAFF	TGCGCCAGCAGTCTCAGGGTAAGGGGCCCGAGGATGAACACTGAAGCTTTCTTT
TRBV7-3	-	-	TRBJ2-7	CASSLRDSRDEQYF	TGTGCCAGCAGCCTTCGCGACAGTAGGGACGAGCAGTACTTC
TRBV7-8	TRBD1	few	TRBJ1-1	CASSLWDRGTPEAFF	TGTGCCAGCAGCTTATGGGACAGGGGGACTCCTGAAGCTTTCTTT
TRBV6-5	TRBD2	-	TRBJ2-1	CASSFGLAGDNEQFF	TGTGCCAGCAGTTTCGGACTAGCGGGAGATAATGAGCAGTTCTTC
TRBV7-9	TRBD1	few	TRBJ1-3	CASSFGTAAGNTIYF	TGTGCCAGCAGCTTTGGGACAGCCGCTGGAAACACCATATATTTT
TRBV5-8	TRBD1	-	TRBJ2-1	CASSLEGTGEYNEQFF	TGTGCCAGCAGCTTGGAAGGGACAGGTGAATACAATGAGCAGTTCTTC
TRBV4-3	TRBD2	-	TRBJ2-7	CASSQDSGGVSYEQYF	TGCGCCAGCAGCCAAGATAGCGGGGGTGTCTCCTACGAGCAGTACTTC
TRBV7-6	TRBD2	-	TRBJ2-7	CASSPDHGAGFSYEQYF	TGTGCCAGCAGCCCCGACCACGGAGCGGGATTCTCCTACGAGCAGTACTTC
TRBV4-1	-	few	TRBJ2-2	CASSQDGLTNTGELFF	TGCGCCAGCAGCCAAGACGGACTAACAAACACCGGGGAGCTGTTTTTT
TRBV29-1	-	-	TRBJ2-2	CSVAEGYTGELFF	TGCAGCGTTGCCGAGGGGTACACCGGGGAGCTGTTTTTT
TRBV7-3	TRBD2	few	TRBJ2-3	CASSPSLAGGLVTDTQYF	TGTGCCAGCAGTCCCTCCCTAGCGGGGGGGCTAGTAACAGATACGCAGTATTTT
TRBV11-2	TRBD2	-	TRBJ2-5	CASSKWGSGGKETQYF	TGTGCCAGCAGCAAATGGGGTAGCGGGGGTAAAGAGACCCAGTACTTC
TRBV27	-	-	TRBJ1-5	CASSFQISNQPQHF	TGTGCCAGCAGTTTCCAGATTAGCAATCAGCCCCAGCATTTT
TRBV15	-	-	TRBJ2-2	CATSTDGNTGELFF	TGTGCCACCAGTACGGACGGGAACACCGGGGAGCTGTTTTTT
TRBV12-3/TRBV12-4	-	-	TRBJ2-6	CASSWSGYSGANVLTF	TGTGCCAGCAGTTGGAGTGGTTACTCTGGGGCCAACGTCCTGACTTTC
TRBV5-3	-	-	TRBJ1-1	CASSLGLGSGMTEAFF	TGTGCCAGCAGCCTGGGACTGGGGTCCGGCATGACTGAAGCTTTCTTT
TRBV7-8	-	-	TRBJ2-3	CASSLGTRWFADTQYF	TGTGCCAGCAGCTTAGGTACTAGATGGTTCGCAGATACGCAGTATTTT
TRBV7-2	TRBD1	once	TRBJ2-1	CASSLVSTGNGNEQFF	TGTGCCAGCAGCTTAGTCTCGACAGGGAATGGCAATGAGCAGTTCTTC
TRBV6-5	-	-	TRBJ2-3	CASSPDFDTDTQYF	TGTGCCAGCAGTCCTGACTTTGACACAGATACGCAGTATTTT
TRBV20-1	-	-	TRBJ1-5	CSARFQGYQPQHF	TGCAGTGCTAGGTTTCAGGGGTATCAGCCCCAGCATTTT
TRBV7-9	-	-	TRBJ2-4	CASSLEGLAKNIQYF	TGTGCCAGCAGCTTAGAAGGGTTAGCCAAAAACATTCAGTACTTC
TRBV12-3/TRBV12-4	-	-	TRBJ1-5	CASNYPGRPQHF	TGTGCCAGCAACTACCCGGGGCGGCCCCAGCATTTT
TRBV7-3	-	-	TRBJ2-3	CASSSGADTQYF	TGTGCCAGCAGCTCCGGGGCAGATACGCAGTATTTT
TRBV19	-	many	TRBJ1-1	CASSMGTAYPNTEAFF	TGTGCCAGTAGTATGGGTACAGCTTACCCGAACACTGAAGCTTTCTTT
TRBV4-1	TRBD1	-	TRBJ2-3	CASSQDESTGEWADTQYF	TGCGCCAGCAGCCAAGATGAGTCGACAGGGGAGTGGGCAGATACGCAGTATTTT
TRBV2	TRBD2	-	TRBJ2-1	CATRPPSAGGYNEQFF	TGTGCCACCCGCCCCCCCTCTGCGGGAGGTTACAATGAGCAGTTCTTC
TRBV28	-	-	TRBJ1-4	CASSLPTGGNEKLFF	TGTGCCAGCAGTCTGCCGACAGGTGGTAATGAAAAACTGTTTTTT
TRBV19	-	-	TRBJ2-4	CATTPQSFGNIQYF	TGTGCCACGACGCCCCAGAGTTTCGGAAACATTCAGTACTTC
TRBV4-1	-	-	TRBJ2-1	CASSQDELAYLYNEQFF	TGCGCCAGCAGCCAAGATGAACTTGCGTACCTTTACAATGAGCAGTTCTTC
TRBV4-2	TRBD1	many	TRBJ2-7	CASSQEGQGSYEQYF	TGTGCCAGCAGCCAAGAGGGACAGGGGTCCTACGAGCAGTACTTC
TRBV6-1	TRBD1	few	TRBJ2-5	CASTLNRDREETQYF	TGTGCCAGCACCCTAAACCGGGACAGGGAAGAGACCCAGTACTTC
TRBV9	TRBD2	few	TRBJ2-1	CASSATLTSGRGYEQFF	TGTGCCAGCAGCGCGACGTTGACTAGCGGGAGGGGGTATGAGCAGTTCTTC
TRBV7-6	-	-	TRBJ2-3	CASSLDDRLRGTQYF	TGTGCCAGCAGCTTAGATGACAGGTTACGCGGTACGCAGTATTTT
TRBV11-3	TRBD1	few	TRBJ1-5	CASSSPDREFNGGNQPQHF	TGTGCCAGCAGCTCCCCGGACAGGGAGTTTAACGGGGGCAATCAGCCCCAGCATTTT
TRBV20-1	TRBD2	-	TRBJ2-3	CSAPTSGSTDTQYF	TGCAGTGCTCCGACTAGCGGCAGCACAGATACGCAGTATTTT
TRBV6-5	-	-	TRBJ1-2	CASSYTGDNDYGYTF	TGTGCCAGCAGTTACACCGGGGACAACGACTATGGCTACACCTTC
TRBV12-3/TRBV12-4	TRBD2	few	TRBJ2-2	CASSPDSPGGLNTGELFF	TGTGCCAGCAGCCCCGACTCCCCGGGGGGGCTGAACACCGGGGAGCTGTTTTTT
TRBV28	TRBD2	-	TRBJ2-1	CASSPSEAGWGDEQFF	TGTGCCAGCAGTCCCAGTGAAGCGGGGTGGGGCGATGAGCAGTTCTTC
TRBV7-6	-	-	TRBJ2-3	CASSHVLGSTDTQYF	TGTGCCAGCAGCCACGTGTTGGGGAGCACAGATACGCAGTATTTT
TRBV7-6	-	few	TRBJ1-1	CASSLVGPNTEAFF	TGTGCCAGCAGCTTAGTCGGACCGAACACTGAAGCTTTCTTT
TRBV7-2	TRBD2	-	TRBJ2-3	CASSLTSGPDTQYF	TGTGCCAGCAGCTTAACTAGCGGGCCAGATACGCAGTATTTT
TRBV5-3	-	-	TRBJ1-1	CASSSNRNTEAFF	TGTGCCAGCAGCTCTAACAGAAACACTGAAGCTTTCTTT
TRBV11-2	-	few	TRBJ2-1	CASSLDHNEQFF	TGTGCCAGCAGCTTAGATCACAATGAGCAGTTCTTC